The clone carrying this T cell receptor (beta chain) was seen more than once but under ten times. Its cognate antigen is unknown. Through a sample-barcoded 5' primer and a J-beta primer mix, a second PCR was run for roughly 7 to 11 cycles. A template-switch adaptor that had 12 random nucleotides put a tag on each cDNA molecule. Using its own MiXCR run on the 5' RACE reads, TCRdb lists one record per CDR3 protein. Among around 2 million distinct CDR3 sequences listed, roughly two fifths were seen once. This specimen belongs to a study of blood T cells in healthy people across ages. Each donor's blood draw was roughly 10 milliliters of peripheral blood. General study results and limits: PBMCs went unsorted, and a conclusive naive versus antigen-experienced comparison was therefore prevented. Naive CD4+ cell counts and diversity both ran higher in long-lived than in aged donors.

CDR3 length: 14 amino acids. V was cut by 3 bases and J by 0 bases, with 11 bases left in between. Germline V lookup: CDR1 DFQATT, CDR2 SNEGSKA (reference sequence). The rearrangement joins TRBV20-1 to TRBJ1-1; D unresolved. The TCR sequence derives from a human donor in good health. Sequenced sample: blood. CDR3: CSARMGSMNTEAFF. CDR3 coding DNA: TGCAGTGCTAGGATGGGGTCCATGAACACTGAAGCTTTCTTT.